Listed below are T cell receptor beta chains from one sample, sequenced in a study of T-cell reconstitution after alpha-beta-depleted transplantation in children. TCRdb re-derived calls from the PCR reads in MiXCR, one entry per CDR3 protein. The sample lists some 830,000 distinct CDR3 sequences, approximately 15% occurring once. Sequencing used PBMCs, mostly from graft donor cells, obtained 360 days after TCRalphabeta/CD19-depleted stem cell transplant. These receptors came from a male patient younger than 18 who had a stem cell transplant for acute lymphoblastic leukemia, so the T cells may come from the graft donor. Both conserved end residues are part of each CDR3. D genes are given only for firm matches. Expanded clones get a size class; other rows say once, few or many, or leave the size out.

few,TRBV6-1,TRBJ2-7,NA,CATSAVVGYEQYF,TGTGCCACCTCCGCGGTTGTAGGGTACGAGCAGTACTTC
many,TRBV12-5,TRBJ2-2,TRBD2,CASGPRTSGITGELFF,TGTGCTAGTGGTCCCCGGACTAGCGGGATCACCGGGGAGCTGTTTTTT
NA,TRBV4-1,TRBJ1-4,NA,CASSHPLGGLDNEKLFF,TGCGCCAGCAGCCATCCCCTGGGGGGGCTCGATAATGAAAAACTGTTTTTT
many,TRBV9,TRBJ1-2,NA,CASSVEEASNYGYTF,TGTGCCAGCAGCGTAGAAGAGGCGTCGAACTATGGCTACACCTTC
NA,TRBV5-1,TRBJ2-5,NA,CASSISGKETQYF,TGCGCCAGCAGCATTAGCGGAAAAGAGACCCAGTACTTC
few,TRBV4-1,TRBJ2-1,NA,CASSQGPTRAEQFF,TGCGCCAGCAGCCAAGGCCCTACTAGGGCGGAGCAGTTCTTC
NA,TRBV5-1,TRBJ2-5,NA,CASSLFEETQYF,TGCGCCAGCAGCTTGTTCGAAGAGACCCAGTACTTC
NA,TRBV20-1,TRBJ2-7,NA,CSARDSRAGLYEQYF,TGCAGTGCTAGAGATAGTAGGGCGGGGCTTTACGAGCAGTACTTC
many,TRBV4-1,TRBJ2-2,NA,CASSQARGLSTGELFF,TGCGCCAGCAGCCAAGCTCGGGGGCTCAGCACCGGGGAGCTGTTTTTT
NA,TRBV15,TRBJ2-4,NA,CATSRDPGKNIQYF,TGTGCCACCAGCAGAGATCCGGGGAAAAACATTCAGTACTTC
NA,TRBV10-3,TRBJ2-7,NA,CAISESGGDPYEQYF,TGTGCCATCAGTGAGTCCGGGGGAGATCCTTACGAGCAGTACTTC
NA,TRBV24-1,TRBJ2-3,TRBD1,CATSVNRGNTDTQYF,TGTGCCACCAGTGTCAACAGGGGAAACACAGATACGCAGTATTTT
NA,TRBV20-1,TRBJ2-5,TRBD2,CSARDGDGRAGTQYF,TGCAGTGCTAGAGATGGGGACGGGAGGGCCGGGACCCAGTACTTC
few,TRBV9,TRBJ2-5,NA,CASSVDRSGPETQYF,TGTGCCAGCAGCGTAGATCGATCGGGCCCAGAGACCCAGTACTTC
many,TRBV9,TRBJ2-1,TRBD2,CASSGHKGLVDNEQFF,TGTGCCAGCAGCGGGCATAAGGGACTAGTCGACAATGAGCAGTTCTTC
many,TRBV10-3,TRBJ2-7,NA,CAISEVRRDRKQYF,TGTGCCATCAGTGAGGTCCGCAGGGATAGAAAGCAGTACTTC
NA,TRBV7-2,TRBJ2-7,NA,CASSLASPAPEQYF,TGTGCCAGCAGCTTAGCGTCCCCAGCGCCCGAGCAGTACTTC
few,TRBV7-9,TRBJ1-2,TRBD1,CASSQMTGDHGYTF,TGTGCCAGCAGCCAAATGACAGGGGATCACGGCTACACCTTC
NA,TRBV2,TRBJ1-2,NA,CASRGIDSYYGYTF,TGTGCCAGCAGGGGGATTGACAGTTACTATGGCTACACCTTC
few,TRBV11-2,TRBJ2-7,NA,CASSLDRVPLATYEQYF,TGTGCCAGCAGCTTAGACAGGGTTCCCCTGGCAACCTACGAGCAGTACTTC
few,TRBV24-1,TRBJ2-5,NA,CATSDRGRGTQYF,TGTGCCACCAGTGACAGGGGAAGAGGGACCCAGTACTTC
many,TRBV5-1,TRBJ1-2,NA,CASSIFWDAGDYTF,TGCGCCAGCAGCATATTCTGGGACGCGGGGGACTACACCTTC
NA,TRBV3-1,TRBJ2-2,NA,CASSQDALAHTGELFF,TGTGCCAGCAGCCAAGATGCGCTAGCCCACACCGGGGAGCTGTTTTTT
once,TRBV7-6,TRBJ2-2,TRBD2,CASSLAPAGNANTGELFF,TGTGCCAGCAGCTTAGCGCCAGCGGGAAACGCGAACACCGGGGAGCTGTTTTTT
NA,TRBV7-2,TRBJ2-1,NA,CASRPWDLPNEQFF,TGTGCCAGCAGACCCTGGGACCTTCCCAATGAGCAGTTCTTC
many,TRBV6-5,TRBJ2-2,NA,CASSSLSGELFF,TGTGCCAGCAGCTCACTGTCCGGGGAGCTGTTTTTT
many,TRBV2,TRBJ2-5,TRBD2,CAVIQGPLAGGETQYF,TGTGCCGTTATACAGGGTCCACTAGCGGGAGGAGAGACCCAGTACTTC
many,TRBV12-3/TRBV12-4,TRBJ2-2,NA,CASSLLAGELFF,TGTGCCAGCAGTTTATTAGCCGGGGAGCTGTTTTTT
NA,TRBV6-1,TRBJ2-7,NA,CATLRGSGSYEQYF,TGTGCCACCCTAAGGGGGAGTGGGTCCTACGAGCAGTACTTC
NA,TRBV4-1,TRBJ2-1,NA,CASSQLLIAYNEQFF,TGCGCCAGCAGCCAACTCTTAATTGCCTACAATGAGCAGTTCTTC
few,TRBV13,TRBJ2-3,NA,CASSSNSVEPTDTQYF,TGTGCCAGCAGCTCGAATAGCGTGGAGCCCACAGATACGCAGTATTTT
few,TRBV2,TRBJ2-6,NA,CASSGQNRASYAPGANVLTF,TGTGCCAGCAGTGGACAAAACCGGGCCTCATATGCCCCCGGGGCCAACGTCCTGACTTTC
NA,TRBV29-1,TRBJ2-3,NA,CSVSRESADTQYF,TGCAGCGTTAGCAGGGAGAGCGCAGATACGCAGTATTTT
NA,TRBV6-5,TRBJ2-5,TRBD1,CASRPDRGRRETQYF,TGTGCCAGCAGGCCAGACAGGGGGCGTAGGGAGACCCAGTACTTC
few,TRBV4-1,TRBJ2-7,TRBD1,CASSQHIGQGKTYEQYF,TGCGCCAGCAGCCAACACATAGGACAGGGGAAGACCTACGAGCAGTACTTC
NA,TRBV29-1,TRBJ2-1,TRBD2,CSVPLGGGPPYPYNEQFF,TGCAGCGTACCGTTGGGGGGAGGGCCCCCCTATCCTTACAATGAGCAGTTCTTC
many,TRBV5-1,TRBJ2-7,NA,CASSLKVPAYEQYF,TGCGCCAGCAGCTTAAAGGTCCCGGCCTACGAGCAGTACTTC
NA,TRBV7-9,TRBJ1-4,NA,CASSSTSAPGGYEKLFF,TGTGCCAGCAGTTCAACGTCCGCTCCTGGGGGATATGAAAAACTGTTTTTT
many,TRBV20-1,TRBJ2-1,NA,CSARGWTRSRSEQFF,TGCAGTGCTAGAGGGTGGACCCGGAGTAGGAGTGAGCAGTTCTTC
NA,TRBV7-9,TRBJ1-1,TRBD1,CASSLYGQGSEAFF,TGTGCCAGCAGCTTATACGGACAGGGGTCTGAAGCTTTCTTT
many,TRBV11-2,TRBJ2-2,TRBD2,CASSRVASGTPGAGELFF,TGTGCCAGCAGCAGAGTGGCTAGCGGGACCCCCGGGGCCGGGGAGCTGTTTTTT
NA,TRBV6-5,TRBJ1-1,TRBD1,CASSFGQGLDTEAFF,TGTGCCAGCAGTTTCGGACAGGGCTTGGACACTGAAGCTTTCTTT
few,TRBV28,TRBJ2-5,TRBD1,CASSFVRTGRGETQYF,TGTGCCAGCAGTTTTGTCAGGACAGGGCGGGGAGAGACCCAGTACTTC
NA,TRBV5-1,TRBJ2-5,TRBD1,CASSLIPGQQETQYF,TGCGCCAGCAGCTTGATCCCGGGACAGCAAGAGACCCAGTACTTC
few,TRBV28,TRBJ2-1,NA,CASRPWSLFSEQFF,TGTGCCAGCAGGCCCTGGAGTCTCTTCAGTGAGCAGTTCTTC
NA,TRBV5-1,TRBJ2-1,NA,CASSSPTRSYNEQFF,TGCGCCAGCAGCTCCCCGACACGCTCCTACAATGAGCAGTTCTTC